Below, one TCR beta chain is given with its context. With random hexamers, roughly 0.5 to 1 ug RNA was reverse transcribed. With immunoSEQ multiplex PCR, TCR beta CDR3 was amplified across 54 Vbeta and 13 Jbeta. TCRdb reprocessed the immunoSEQ multiplex PCR reads via MiXCR and lists one record per CDR3 protein. The sample carries about 130,000 distinct CDR3 sequences, around 96% recorded once. The sample comes from a study of CD8 T cells in Susac syndrome. The authors sequenced TCR beta from blood CD8+ and CD4+ T cells. The individuals used as controls were healthy donors who had been matched for both age and sex. Through negative isolation, CD4+ and CD8+ T cells were obtained, while TEMRA cells were enriched using FACS. The CDR3 is made up of 15 amino acids. CDR1 and CDR2 (germline): DFQATT, SNEGSKA (reference sequence).

The rearrangement links TRBV20-1 to TRBJ2-1; 7 positions agree with TRBD2. The TCR comes from a human donor in good health. Material: CD4+ T cells from PBMCs. The CDR3: CSTLGPAGPYNEQFF. CDR3 in DNA: TGCAGCACCCTCGGCCCAGCGGGACCCTACAATGAGCAGTTCTTC.